This T cell receptor (beta chain) came from a study of blood T cell repertoires in COVID-19. Study details: The United States, Italy and Spain were the sources of the acute and convalescent COVID-19 samples.

Original processing methods: Scientists estimated how many nucleated cells there were by amplifying reference gene primers. Using immunoSEQ multiplex PCR, the repertoire was profiled, and TCRdb retains in-frame clones only, with some absent. That table gives V, J and clone size, and the DNA gave D and trimming. The sample has approximately 170,000 clones, 83% seen once. Germline V lookup: CDR1 MNHEY, CDR2 SVGAGI. V shed 7 bases and J 10 bases; nucleotides not matched to a gene: 7. This CDR3 is built from 12 residues. Sequencing used peripheral blood. This sequence was found in an elderly woman with acute or convalescent COVID-19. The chain links TRBV6-5 to TRBJ1-1; 9 bases align to TRBD1. CDR3 loop: CASKMDRGAAFF. Written as DNA, the CDR3 is TGTGCCAGCAAAATGGACAGGGGCGCAGCTTTCTTT.